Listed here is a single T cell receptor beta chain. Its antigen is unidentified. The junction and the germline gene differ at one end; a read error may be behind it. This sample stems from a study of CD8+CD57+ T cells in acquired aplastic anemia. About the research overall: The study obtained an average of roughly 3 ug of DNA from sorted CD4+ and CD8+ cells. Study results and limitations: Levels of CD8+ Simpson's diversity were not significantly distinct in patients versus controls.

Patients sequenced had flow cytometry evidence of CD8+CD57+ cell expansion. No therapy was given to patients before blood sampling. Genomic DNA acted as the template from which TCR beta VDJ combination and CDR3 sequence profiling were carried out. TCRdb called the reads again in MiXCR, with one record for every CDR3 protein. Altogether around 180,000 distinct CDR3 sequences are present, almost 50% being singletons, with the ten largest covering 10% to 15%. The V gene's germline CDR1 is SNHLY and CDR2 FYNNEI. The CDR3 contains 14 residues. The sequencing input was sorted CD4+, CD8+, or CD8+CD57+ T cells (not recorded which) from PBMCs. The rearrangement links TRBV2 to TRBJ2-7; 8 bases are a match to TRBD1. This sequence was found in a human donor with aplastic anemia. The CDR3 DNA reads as TGTTCCAGCAAACAGGGGGAGGTCTCCTACGAGCAGTACTTC. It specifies CSSKQGEVSYEQYF.